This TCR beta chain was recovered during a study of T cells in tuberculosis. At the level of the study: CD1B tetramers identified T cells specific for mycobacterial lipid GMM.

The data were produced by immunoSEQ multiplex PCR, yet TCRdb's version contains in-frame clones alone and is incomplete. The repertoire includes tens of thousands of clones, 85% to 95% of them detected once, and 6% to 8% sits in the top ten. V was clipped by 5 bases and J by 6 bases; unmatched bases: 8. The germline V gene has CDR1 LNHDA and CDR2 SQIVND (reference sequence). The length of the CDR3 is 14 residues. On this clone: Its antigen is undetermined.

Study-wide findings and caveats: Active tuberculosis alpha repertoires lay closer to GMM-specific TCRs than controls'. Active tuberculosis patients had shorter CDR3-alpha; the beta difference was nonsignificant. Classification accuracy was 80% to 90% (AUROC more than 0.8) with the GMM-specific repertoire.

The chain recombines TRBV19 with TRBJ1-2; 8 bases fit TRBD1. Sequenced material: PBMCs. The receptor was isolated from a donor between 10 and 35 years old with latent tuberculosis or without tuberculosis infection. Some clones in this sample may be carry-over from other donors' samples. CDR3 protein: CASSPRTGLNGYTF. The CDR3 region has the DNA TGTGCCAGTAGTCCCCGGACAGGGCTAAATGGCTACACCTTC.